This T cell receptor beta chain was recorded in a study of T cells after yellow fever vaccination. In the study overall: Fractions of limited cellularity were prepared by means of SMART-Seq v4 Ultra Low Input. Whole-study findings and limits: Booster sampling recovered most clones from primary vaccination (under 97% CD4, approximately 90% CD8).

On this clonotype itself: Its target is unknown. A much larger clone is a single base away; this may be a read error.

TCRdb re-derived calls from the 5' RACE reads in MiXCR, one entry per CDR3 protein. The sample has about 250,000 distinct CDR3 sequences, about 3.5% seen once. The junction had 12 bases not matched to a gene; V was cut back by 6 bases and J by 11 bases. Germline V CDR1 and CDR2: MNHEY, SVGAGI. The CDR3 spans 15 residues. The starting material was PBMCs, obtained 15 days after the yellow fever booster vaccination. The clonotype originates from a man aged 18 to 30 who received the YFV17D yellow fever vaccine. V gene TRBV6-5 combines with J gene TRBJ1-6; 8 nucleotides align to TRBD1. The CDR3 sequence: CASSPRQGWNPPLHF. As DNA, the CDR3 is TGTGCCAGCAGCCCCCGACAGGGGTGGAATCCACCCCTCCACTTT.